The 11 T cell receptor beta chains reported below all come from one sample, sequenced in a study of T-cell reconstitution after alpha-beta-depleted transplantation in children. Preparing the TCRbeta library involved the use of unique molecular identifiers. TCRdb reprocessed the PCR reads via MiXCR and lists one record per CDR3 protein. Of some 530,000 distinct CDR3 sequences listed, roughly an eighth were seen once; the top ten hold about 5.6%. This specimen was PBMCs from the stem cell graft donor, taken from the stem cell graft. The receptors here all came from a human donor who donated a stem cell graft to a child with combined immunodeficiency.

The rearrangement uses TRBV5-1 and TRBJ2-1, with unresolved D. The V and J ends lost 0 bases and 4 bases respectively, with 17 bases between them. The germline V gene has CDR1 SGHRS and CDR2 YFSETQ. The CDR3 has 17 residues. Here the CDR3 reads CASSLDLLAYVYNEQFF. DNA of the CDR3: TGCGCCAGCAGCTTGGACCTACTGGCGTACGTATACAATGAGCAGTTCTTC.

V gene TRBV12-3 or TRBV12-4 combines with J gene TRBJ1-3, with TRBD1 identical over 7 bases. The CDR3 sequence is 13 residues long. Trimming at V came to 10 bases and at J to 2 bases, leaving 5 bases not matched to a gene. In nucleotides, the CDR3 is TGTGCCATAGGACAGGTCGCTGGAAACACCATATATTTT. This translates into CAIGQVAGNTIYF.

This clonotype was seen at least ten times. The CDR3 bases are TGTGCCAGCAGTTTGGCGGGGACAGGAGGATACTATGGCTACACCTTC. It yields the protein CASSLAGTGGYYGYTF. The rearrangement joins TRBV12-3 or TRBV12-4 to TRBJ1-2, with 8 nucleotides matching TRBD1. With V trimmed by 3 bases and J by 3 bases, 9 bases remained unmatched. CDR3 size: 16 residues.

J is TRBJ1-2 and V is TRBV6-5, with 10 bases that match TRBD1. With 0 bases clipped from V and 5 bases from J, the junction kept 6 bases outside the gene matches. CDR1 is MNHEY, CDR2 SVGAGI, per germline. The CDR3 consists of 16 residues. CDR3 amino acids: CASSYSQTGGGYGYTF. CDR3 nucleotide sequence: TGTGCCAGCAGTTACTCCCAGACAGGGGGCGGTTATGGCTACACCTTC.

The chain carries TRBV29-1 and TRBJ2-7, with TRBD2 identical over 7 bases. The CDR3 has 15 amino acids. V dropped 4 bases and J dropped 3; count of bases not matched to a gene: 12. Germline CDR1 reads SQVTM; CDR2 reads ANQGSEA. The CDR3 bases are TGCAGCGTTGGCCCGGGAGGATTTAAGGGCTACGAGCAGTACTTC. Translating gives CSVGPGGFKGYEQYF.

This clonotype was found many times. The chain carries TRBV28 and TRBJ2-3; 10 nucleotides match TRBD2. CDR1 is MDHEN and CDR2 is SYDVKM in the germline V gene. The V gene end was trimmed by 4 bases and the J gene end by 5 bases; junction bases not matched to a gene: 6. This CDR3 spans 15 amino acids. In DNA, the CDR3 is TGTGCCAGCAGTTCGACTAGCGGGCTACGAGATACGCAGTATTTT. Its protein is CASSSTSGLRDTQYF.

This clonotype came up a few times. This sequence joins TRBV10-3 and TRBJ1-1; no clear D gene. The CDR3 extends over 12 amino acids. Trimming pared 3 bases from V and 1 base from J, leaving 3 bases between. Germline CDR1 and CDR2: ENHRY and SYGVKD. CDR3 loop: CAISERNTEAFF. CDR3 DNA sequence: TGTGCCATCAGTGAAAGGAACACTGAAGCTTTCTTT.

The CDR3 DNA reads as TGTGCCAGCAGCTTAGCCTCACTAGCGGGAGGCTCCTACGAGCAGTACTTC. It yields the protein CASSLASLAGGSYEQYF. The rearrangement uses TRBV11-2 and TRBJ2-7, with 12 bases that match TRBD2. The germline V gene has CDR1 SGHAT and CDR2 FQNNGV. The CDR3 is made up of 17 amino acids. Trimming took 1 base from V and 0 from J; bases not matched to a gene: 4.

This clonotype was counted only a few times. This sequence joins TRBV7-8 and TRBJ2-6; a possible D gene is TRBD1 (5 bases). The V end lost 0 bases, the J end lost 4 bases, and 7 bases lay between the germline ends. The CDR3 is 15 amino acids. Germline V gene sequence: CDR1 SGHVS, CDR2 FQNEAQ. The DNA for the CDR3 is TGTGCCAGCAGCTTAGCAGGGGAAGGGGCCAACGTCCTGACTTTC. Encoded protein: CASSLAGEGANVLTF.

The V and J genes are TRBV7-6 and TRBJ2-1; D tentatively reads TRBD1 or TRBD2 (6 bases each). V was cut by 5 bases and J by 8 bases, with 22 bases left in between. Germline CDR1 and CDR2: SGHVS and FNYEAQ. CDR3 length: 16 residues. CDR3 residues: CASSKKIPGGQDEQFF. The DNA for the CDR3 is TGTGCCAGCAGCAAAAAAATACCTGGGGGGCAGGATGAGCAGTTCTTC.

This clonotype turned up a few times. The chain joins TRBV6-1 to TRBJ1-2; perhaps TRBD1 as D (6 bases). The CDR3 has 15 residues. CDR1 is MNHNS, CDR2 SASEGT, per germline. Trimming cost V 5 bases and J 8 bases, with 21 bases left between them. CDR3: CASSRTTTGNGGYTF. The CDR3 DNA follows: TGTGCCAGCAGTCGGACCACTACAGGGAACGGAGGCTACACCTTC.